This TCR beta chain was identified during a study of CXCR3-negative and CXCR3-positive naive CD8 T cells. Findings of the study overall: The TRB CDR3s that CXCR3-positive naive cells carried were more hydrophobic than those of CXCR3-negative naive cells.

CDR1 and CDR2 (germline): SGHRS, YFSETQ. The CDR3 has 15 amino acids. With respect to this clonotype: Antigen unknown.

Naive CD8+ T cells carried a CD45RO-CCR7+CD27+CD95- phenotype. The authors made the TRB cDNA libraries by 5' RACE using UMI labels. TCRdb re-called the 5' RACE reads and shows each CDR3 protein once, DNA omitted. Listed are tens of thousands of distinct CDR3 sequences; 0.55% to 0.8% falls within the top ten. The receptor comes from a human donor in good health. Some clones in this sample may be carry-over from other donors' samples. Sequencing used naive CXCR3+ CD8+ T cells from blood. The subset: CD45RO-CCR7+CD27+CD95- naive CD8+ T cells expressing CXCR3 (TNR3+). The V gene is TRBV5-1, the J gene TRBJ2-1; with no DNA, the TCRdb D assignment of TRBD1 cannot be verified. CDR3 region: CASSLEGTGNNEQFF.